This entry describes one T cell receptor (beta chain). The repertoire was sequenced with immunoSEQ multiplex PCR; TCRdb's copy has only in-frame clones and lacks some. The table has approximately 84,000 clones, around 86% seen once; the top ten hold 15% to 18%. The CDR3 is 18 amino acids. Trimming took off 0 bases at V and 0 bases at J, with 18 bases between the two ends. CDR1 is MGHRA, CDR2 YSYEKL, per germline. The source of the sample is a study of glioma-infiltrating T cells after dendritic cell vaccination. The chain uses TRBV4-1 and TRBJ2-7; D perhaps matches TRBD2 (6 bases). The receptor comes from a human donor with glioblastoma. The material was blood, obtained before dendritic cell vaccination. CDR3 in amino acids: CASSQDSLSSELSYEQYF. As DNA, the CDR3 is TGCGCCAGCAGCCAAGATTCTTTGTCTAGCGAGCTCTCCTACGAGCAGTACTTC.